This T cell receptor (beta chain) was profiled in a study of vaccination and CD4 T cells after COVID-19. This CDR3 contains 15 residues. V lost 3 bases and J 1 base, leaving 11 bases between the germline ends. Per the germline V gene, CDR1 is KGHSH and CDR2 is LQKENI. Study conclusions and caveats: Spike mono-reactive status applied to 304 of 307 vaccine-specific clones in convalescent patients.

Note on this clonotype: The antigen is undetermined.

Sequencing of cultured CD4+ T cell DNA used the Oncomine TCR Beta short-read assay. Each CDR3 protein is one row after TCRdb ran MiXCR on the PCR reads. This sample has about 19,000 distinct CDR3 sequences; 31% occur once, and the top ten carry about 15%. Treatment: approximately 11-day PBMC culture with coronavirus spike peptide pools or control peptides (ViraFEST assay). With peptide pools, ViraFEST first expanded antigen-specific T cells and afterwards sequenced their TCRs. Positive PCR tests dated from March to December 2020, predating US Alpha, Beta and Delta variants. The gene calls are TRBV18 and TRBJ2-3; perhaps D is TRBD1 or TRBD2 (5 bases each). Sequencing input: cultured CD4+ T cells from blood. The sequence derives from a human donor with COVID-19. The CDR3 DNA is TGTGCCAGCTCACCGGTGCAGGGAGGCACAGATACGCAGTATTTT. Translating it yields CASSPVQGGTDTQYF.